These T cell receptor beta chains were read from a single sample in a study of identifying expanded T cells in peripheral blood. The table came from immunoSEQ multiplex PCR; TCRdb's copy has only in-frame clones and leaves some out. Altogether around 99,000 clones are present, about 87% being singletons, with the ten largest covering about 7.7%. Sequenced sample: blood. The receptors were sampled from a person aged 18 to 75 in good health. Each CDR3 is given with its conserved first and last residue. Each record gives: V gene, clone size, D gene, CDR3 length, J gene, CDR3 DNA, CDR3 protein. The D gene is left open where the match is weak. Rows give clone size only sometimes, using once, few, many, or a class for an expanded clone.

TRBV18	NA	NA	15	TRBJ2-5	TGTGCCAGCTCACCAGGCCGGACACACCAAGAGACCCAGTACTTC	CASSPGRTHQETQYF
TRBV4-2	once	NA	16	TRBJ1-1	TGTGCCAGCAGCATACAATTCGGACAGATAAACACTGAAGCTTTCTTT	CASSIQFGQINTEAFF
TRBV11-2	few	NA	14	TRBJ1-2	TGTGCCAGCAGCTTATCGGCAGCTAACTATGGCTACACCTTC	CASSLSAANYGYTF
TRBV29-1	NA	TRBD1	13	TRBJ1-2	TGCAGCACGCGATCAGGGGGGATGGATGGCTACACCTTC	CSTRSGGMDGYTF
TRBV6-1	NA	TRBD1	14	TRBJ2-1	TGTGCCACCGTACCGGGACAGGGGGCCAATGAGCAGTTCTTC	CATVPGQGANEQFF
TRBV6-1	NA	NA	15	TRBJ1-2	TGTGCCAGCAGTGAAAGGCAGACGGTTAACTATGGCTACACCTTC	CASSERQTVNYGYTF
TRBV7-8	NA	TRBD2	18	TRBJ2-5	TGTGCCAGCAGCTTCGGACTAGCGGGGGCCGGTAACCAAGAGACCCAGTACTTC	CASSFGLAGAGNQETQYF
TRBV6-6	once	NA	14	TRBJ1-5	TGTGCCAGCAGCGCCCCGACACCCAATCAGCCCCAGCATTTT	CASSAPTPNQPQHF
TRBV6-1	few	NA	13	TRBJ1-2	TGTGCCAGCAGTGACAGCATAGCAGGTGGCTACACCTTC	CASSDSIAGGYTF
TRBV5-1	NA	NA	13	TRBJ1-1	TGCGCCAGCAGCCTACTATCCAACACTGAAGCTTTCTTT	CASSLLSNTEAFF
TRBV6-1	NA	TRBD2	17	TRBJ2-7	TGTGCCAGCAGTGCTCCATATCGGACTAGCGGTCCTTACGAGCAGTACTTC	CASSAPYRTSGPYEQYF
TRBV23-1	NA	NA	17	TRBJ1-5	TGCGCCAGCAGACCCATAAGCCCTTTTTATAGCAATCAGCCCCAGCATTTT	CASRPISPFYSNQPQHF
TRBV27	NA	TRBD1	15	TRBJ2-7	TGTGCCAGCAGTTCCGGGACAGAACAAATCTACGAGCAGTACTTC	CASSSGTEQIYEQYF
TRBV28	NA	TRBD2	15	TRBJ2-5	TGTGCCAGCGACTTAAGGACTAGCAGCCAAGAGACCCAGTACTTC	CASDLRTSSQETQYF
TRBV7-8	NA	NA	14	TRBJ1-2	TGTGCCAGCAGCTTAGGGGCCCCGGTCTATGGCTACACCTTC	CASSLGAPVYGYTF
TRBV29-1	NA	NA	14	TRBJ2-2	TGCAGCGCGATTCGACAGAGTAACACCGGGGAGCTGTTTTTT	CSAIRQSNTGELFF
TRBV19	NA	TRBD2	14	TRBJ2-3	TGTGCCAGTAGTATCCTAGCGGGCCTTGATACGCAGTATTTT	CASSILAGLDTQYF
TRBV21-1	NA	NA	11	TRBJ2-7	TGTGCCAGCATTGAGTCGCAGGAGCAGTACTTC	CASIESQEQYF
TRBV19	NA	NA	13	TRBJ1-1	TGTGCCAGTAGTCTCCAGACTGGCACTGAAGCTTTCTTT	CASSLQTGTEAFF
TRBV27	NA	NA	13	TRBJ2-2	TGTGCCAGCAGTTTCAGAGACACCGGGGAGCTGTTTTTT	CASSFRDTGELFF
TRBV27	NA	NA	15	TRBJ1-1	TGTGCCAGCAGCGATTACCAAGTGGGGAACACTGAAGCTTTCTTT	CASSDYQVGNTEAFF
TRBV5-4	few	NA	14	TRBJ2-7	TGTGCCAGCAGCTTAGGGGGAGGGATCTACGAGCAGTACTTC	CASSLGGGIYEQYF
TRBV7-8	NA	NA	15	TRBJ2-3	TGTGCCAGCAGCCCCGGGACCAGGCACAGTGATACGCAGTATTTT	CASSPGTRHSDTQYF
TRBV7-8	NA	NA	13	TRBJ1-2	TGTGCCAGCAGCTTAAGGGGGTCTTCGCCCCCCACCTTC	CASSLRGSSPPTF
TRBV28	NA	NA	15	TRBJ1-4	TGTGCCAGCAGTTCCCCGACAGTGCTCAATGAAAAACTGTTTTTT	CASSSPTVLNEKLFF
TRBV6-6	NA	TRBD1	16	TRBJ1-5	TGTGCCGCCGGACAGGGGGAGTTTTATAGCAATCAGCCCCAGCATTTT	CAAGQGEFYSNQPQHF
TRBV25-1	NA	TRBD2	15	TRBJ2-7	TGTGCCAGCAGTGAATCCCTAGCGGGAGTATACGAGCAGTACTTC	CASSESLAGVYEQYF
TRBV25-1	NA	NA	16	TRBJ2-6	TGTGCCAGCAGGGCCGGCTTAGCCCGAGGGGCCAACGTCCTGACTTTC	CASRAGLARGANVLTF
TRBV6-6	NA	NA	14	TRBJ1-1	TGTGCCAGCAGCATTCAGGGGACGCTTGCTGAAGCTTTCTTT	CASSIQGTLAEAFF
TRBV19	NA	TRBD2	15	TRBJ2-3	TGTGCCAGTAGTAGTCGGCGGGGGGGCACAGATACGCAGTATTTT	CASSSRRGGTDTQYF
TRBV14	NA	NA	13	TRBJ1-1	TGTGCCAGCAGTCGACAGACGAACACTGAAGCTTTCTTT	CASSRQTNTEAFF
TRBV27	NA	NA	14	TRBJ1-1	TGTGCCAGCAGTTTAGACCAGTTGAACACTGAAGCTTTCTTT	CASSLDQLNTEAFF
TRBV6-1	NA	NA	15	TRBJ1-5	TGTGCCAGCAGCCCGGACAGAAATAGCAATCAGCCCCAGCATTTT	CASSPDRNSNQPQHF